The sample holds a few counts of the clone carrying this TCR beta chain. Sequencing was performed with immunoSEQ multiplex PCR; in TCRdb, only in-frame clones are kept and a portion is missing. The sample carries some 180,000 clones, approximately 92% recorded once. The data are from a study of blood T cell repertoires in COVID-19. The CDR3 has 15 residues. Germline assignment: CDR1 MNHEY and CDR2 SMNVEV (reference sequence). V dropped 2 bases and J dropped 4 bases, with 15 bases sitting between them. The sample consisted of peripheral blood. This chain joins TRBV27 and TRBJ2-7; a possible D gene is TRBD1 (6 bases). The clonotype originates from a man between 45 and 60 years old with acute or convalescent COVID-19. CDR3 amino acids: CASSLTPLQGYEQYF. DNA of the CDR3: TGTGCCAGCAGTTTAACCCCCCTACAGGGATACGAGCAGTACTTC.